This paragraph reports one T cell receptor beta chain. The antigen remains unidentified. Because the CDR3 is missing its conserved closing phenylalanine or tryptophan, this is likely a read error. The sample is drawn from a study of tumor and adjacent non-tumor tissue in lung cancer. RNA was extracted from bulk tissue without any cell sorting. Whole-study results and caveats: Compared with tumor, normal lung showed significantly lower TCR diversity.

The V gene's germline CDR1 is SQVTM and CDR2 ANQGSEA. The CDR3 is 12 amino acids. A modified ARM-PCR protocol with three rounds of nested PCR amplified TCRbeta. TCRdb ran MiXCR on the multiplex PCR reads and lists one entry per CDR3 protein. The data contain about 110,000 distinct CDR3 sequences, 75% to 90% of them singletons. This chain links TRBV29-1 with TRBJ1-1, with TRBD1 as a possible D gene (5 bases). The sequenced material came from lung tumor tissue. The origin of this receptor is a man aged 65 to 79 with non-small cell lung cancer. The CDR3 loop is CGARGQGLEAFI. CDR3 bases: TGCGGCGCACGGGGCCAGGGCCTCGAAGCTTTCATT.